The 23 T cell receptor beta chains below were found in one sample sequenced in a study of blood T cell repertoires in COVID-19. The repertoire was sequenced with immunoSEQ multiplex PCR; TCRdb's copy has only in-frame clones and lacks some. The sample shows fewer than 200,000 clones, approximately 80% of them seen only once. The sequenced sample consisted of PBMCs or T cells enriched from blood (not recorded which). The receptor set was obtained from a man aged 45-65 years who had recovered from COVID-19.

The V and J genes are TRBV28 and TRBJ1-4; D uncertain. The CDR3 contains 16 residues. Trimming removed 6 bases at V and 8 bases at J, with 22 bases between. Germline-derived CDR1 and CDR2 are MDHEN and SYDVKM. CDR3 in amino acids: CASSLSEQMINEKLFF. As DNA, the CDR3 is TGTGCCAGCAGCCTTTCGGAACAGATGATCAACGAAAAACTGTTTTTT.

At least ten counts were recorded for this clone. The gene calls are TRBV19 and TRBJ2-6; possibly TRBD1 for D (6 bases). This CDR3 is 16 amino acids long. The V and J ends lost 6 bases and 4 bases respectively, with 16 bases between them. Germline V gene sequence: CDR1 LNHDA, CDR2 SQIVND (reference sequence). The CDR3 DNA follows: TGTGCCAGTAGCCCTTATCAGGGGTCCGGGGCCAACGTCCTGACTTTC. Its protein is CASSPYQGSGANVLTF. The full variable domain, in which reference TRBV19 and TRBJ2-6 provide the parts outside the CDR3, is DGGITQSPKYLFRKEGQNVTLSCEQNLNHDAMYWYRQDPGQGLRLIYYSQIVNDFQKGDIAEGYSVSREKKESFPLTVTSAQKNPTAFYLCASSPYQGSGANVLTFGAGSRLTVL.

This chain connects TRBV7-9 to TRBJ2-3; 7 nucleotides match TRBD2. The junction had 6 bases not matched to a gene; V was cut back by 5 bases and J by 1 base. CDR1 and CDR2 from the germline V gene are SEHNR and FQNEAQ (reference sequence). This CDR3 is built from 15 residues. The CDR3 loop reads CASSLTLAGTDTQYF. The CDR3, as DNA: TGTGCCAGCAGCCTGACGCTAGCGGGCACAGATACGCAGTATTTT. Together with reference TRBV7-9 and TRBJ2-3, the CDR3 gives the full variable domain: DTGVSQNPRHKITKRGQNVTFRCDPISEHNRLYWYRQTLGQGPEFLTYFQNEAQLEKSRLLSDRFSAERPKGSFSTLEIQRTEQGDSAMYLCASSLTLAGTDTQYFGPGTRLTVL.

The chain employs TRBV14 and TRBJ1-1; D may be TRBD1 (5 bases). Germline CDR1 reads SGHDN; CDR2 reads FVKESK. The CDR3 has 14 residues. V was trimmed by 3 bases and J by 7 bases, leaving 15 bases between them. In nucleotides, the CDR3 is TGTGCCAGCAGCCAGTACCGACAGAACCTTGAAGCTTTCTTT. This codes for CASSQYRQNLEAFF.

The genes are TRBV19 and TRBJ2-6; possible D gene TRBD2, 6 bases. The CDR3 extends over 17 amino acids. With 3 bases removed from V and 1 base from J, the gap between germline ends came to 13 bases. Germline V CDR1 and CDR2: LNHDA, SQIVND (reference sequence). The CDR3 sequence: CASSISLAGSGANVLTF. The CDR3 region has the DNA TGTGCCAGTAGTATTAGTTTGGCGGGGTCTGGGGCCAACGTCCTGACTTTC.

The chain couples TRBV4-3 to TRBJ1-6; 7 bases agree with TRBD1. The CDR3 is 15 amino acids. CDR1 and CDR2 from the germline V gene are LGHNA and YSLEER. V dropped 0 bases and J dropped 6; count of bases not matched to a gene: 2. The CDR3 DNA sequence: TGCGCCAGCAGCCAAGATTACAGGGGTAATTCACCCCTCCACTTT. This gives the protein CASSQDYRGNSPLHF.

This sequence joins TRBV5-1 and TRBJ1-5; D is ambiguous. This CDR3 spans 15 amino acids. Trimming left V 1 base short and J 3 bases short, with 11 bases between. Germline V gene sequence: CDR1 SGHRS, CDR2 YFSETQ. The CDR3 loop is CASSLRGEFNQPQHF. The CDR3 nucleotides read TGCGCCAGCAGCTTGCGGGGAGAATTCAATCAGCCCCAGCATTTT.

The chain has TRBV7-9 and TRBJ1-6; D is uncertain. Germline assignment: CDR1 SEHNR and CDR2 FQNEAQ (reference sequence). Trimming cost V 1 base and J 0 bases, with 7 bases left between them. The CDR3 has 16 amino acids. CDR3 nucleotides: TGTGCCAGCAGCTTAGGTCTCAGCTCCTATAATTCACCCCTCCACTTT. Its translation is CASSLGLSSYNSPLHF.

The rearrangement joins TRBV3-1 (or the pseudogene TRBV3-2) to TRBJ2-4; maybe TRBD2 (6 bases). Germline CDR1 reads LGHDT; CDR2 reads YNNKEL (reference sequence). The CDR3 runs 15 residues. Trimming shortened V by 0 bases and J by 2 bases, and 8 bases separated the two germline ends. CDR3 DNA: TGTGCCAGCAGCCAAGATACTAGCTCCAAAAACATTCAGTACTTC. It is translated as CASSQDTSSKNIQYF.

The chain links TRBV28 to TRBJ2-2, with 8 bases matching TRBD1. Germline V gene sequence: CDR1 MDHEN, CDR2 SYDVKM. J lost 5 bases, V lost 6 bases, and 2 bases had no gene match. This CDR3 has 13 residues. CDR3 coding DNA: TGTGCCAGCAGGACAGGGGAGACCGGGGAGCTGTTTTTT. Its protein is CASRTGETGELFF.

The rearrangement joins TRBV9 to TRBJ2-3; 7 bases line up with TRBD2. Per the germline V gene, CDR1 is SGDLS and CDR2 is YYNGEE. This CDR3 comprises 16 residues. J lost 1 base, V lost 7 bases, and 12 bases had no gene match. The CDR3 region has the DNA TGTGCCAGCTCGGTGGGGCTAGCGGTTGGCACAGATACGCAGTATTTT. Protein sequence: CASSVGLAVGTDTQYF.

The chain has TRBV2 and TRBJ1-2; 8 bases are a match to TRBD1. Germline assignment: CDR1 SNHLY and CDR2 FYNNEI. CDR3 length equals 12 residues. With V trimmed by 5 bases and J by 5 bases, 1 base remained unmatched. The CDR3 nucleotides read TGTGCCAGCAGTACAGGGGGGTATGGCTACACCTTC. It codes for CASSTGGYGYTF.

This clone was counted once. The genes are TRBV7-8 and TRBJ2-3; 10 bases line up with TRBD2. Germline lookup yields CDR1 SGHVS and CDR2 FQNEAQ. V shed 1 base and J 6 bases; nucleotides not matched to a gene: 4. CDR3 size: 15 residues. The DNA for the CDR3 is TGTGCCAGCAGCTTAGGAGCGGGGGGGAGGGATACGCAGTATTTT. Protein sequence: CASSLGAGGRDTQYF.

This clone showed up just once. The chain uses TRBV3-1 (or the pseudogene TRBV3-2) and TRBJ1-1, with 8 bases that match TRBD1. CDR3 length: 13 amino acids. V lost 1 base and J lost 12; bases outside the gene matches: 7. In germline, CDR1 is LGHDT, CDR2 YNNKEL (reference sequence). CDR3 region: CASSQATGQDSFF. The CDR3 DNA follows: TGTGCCAGCAGCCAAGCCACGGGACAGGACTCTTTCTTT.

This chain joins TRBV6-5 and TRBJ2-2; possible D gene TRBD1, 5 bases. This CDR3 contains 14 residues. Trimming cost V 7 bases and J 0 bases, with 9 bases left between them. CDR1 MNHEY and CDR2 SVGAGI come from the germline V gene. The CDR3 coding sequence is TGTGCCAGCAAGGGGCGGACGAACACCGGGGAGCTGTTTTTT. Amino acids: CASKGRTNTGELFF.

The rearrangement uses TRBV11-3 and TRBJ1-5; 7 bases are a match to TRBD1. The CDR3 contains 19 residues. V gave up 1 base and J gave up 0 bases; unmatched junction bases: 12. CDR1 and CDR2 (germline): SGHNT, YENEEA. CDR3 residues: CASSLASQGGTYSNQPQHF. CDR3 nucleotides: TGTGCCAGCAGCTTAGCTTCCCAGGGGGGCACTTATAGCAATCAGCCCCAGCATTTT.

The chain combines TRBV7-2 with TRBJ1-2; D not certain. Germline CDR1 and CDR2: SGHTA and FQGNSA. CDR3 size: 12 residues. Between the trimmed V and J ends, which lost 6 bases and 0 bases, there was a span of 5 bases. The CDR3 DNA is TGTGCCAGCAGACGAGCTAACTATGGCTACACCTTC. This encodes CASRRANYGYTF. Combining the CDR3 with reference TRBV7-2 and TRBJ1-2 gives the whole variable domain GAGVSQSPSNKVTEKGKDVELRCDPISGHTALYWYRQSLGQGLEFLIYFQGNSAPDKSGLPSDRFSAERTGGSVSTLTIQRTQQEDSAVYLCASRRANYGYTFGSGTRLTVV.

This clone has just a few counts. The CDR3 is CASSAGGAGNTIYF. The CDR3 DNA follows: TGCGCCAGCAGCGCCGGGGGTGCGGGAAACACCATATATTTT. This sequence joins TRBV5-1 and TRBJ1-3; D is perhaps TRBD1 (5 bases). The CDR3 is 14 amino acids. Germline lookup yields CDR1 SGHRS and CDR2 YFSETQ. V was trimmed by 4 bases and J by 4 bases, leaving 12 bases between them.

This clone occurred once. The chain has TRBV27 and TRBJ2-7, with TRBD2 matching 10 bases. The CDR3 consists of 16 residues. CDR1 is MNHEY, CDR2 SMNVEV, per germline (reference sequence). Trimming removed 4 bases from V and 3 bases from J; junction bases left unmatched: 9. DNA of the CDR3: TGTGCCAGCAGTTCCCTGTTGGTAGCGGGGGGCTACGAGCAGTACTTC. Protein product: CASSSLLVAGGYEQYF.

This clone was seen a handful of times. The chain carries TRBV2 and TRBJ1-4; 9 nucleotides match TRBD1. The V gene end was trimmed by 5 bases and the J gene end by 10 bases; junction bases not matched to a gene: 8. The CDR3 loop spans 14 amino acids. Per the germline V gene, CDR1 is SNHLY and CDR2 is FYNNEI. CDR3 in amino acids: CASSTGTGLTKLFF. The CDR3 DNA sequence: TGTGCCAGCAGTACCGGGACAGGGCTAACAAAACTGTTTTTT.

This chain connects TRBV15 to TRBJ1-2, with D unresolved. Germline-derived CDR1 and CDR2 are LNHNV and YYDKDF (reference sequence). This CDR3 spans 14 amino acids. Trimming left V 0 bases short and J 6 bases short, with 11 bases between. CDR3 in amino acids: CATSRDHRINGYTF. CDR3 DNA: TGTGCCACCAGCAGAGATCACAGAATAAATGGCTACACCTTC.

This chain connects TRBV5-1 to TRBJ2-5; a possible D gene is TRBD1 (6 bases). Germline loops: CDR1 SGHRS, CDR2 YFSETQ. CDR3 length: 14 amino acids. V was cut by 1 base and J by 3 bases, with 10 bases left in between. CDR3 amino acids: CASSLPSGEETQYF. The CDR3 DNA reads TGCGCCAGCAGCTTGCCTTCAGGGGAAGAGACCCAGTACTTC.

The chain links TRBV11-2 to TRBJ1-2; perhaps TRBD1 as D (6 bases). The V gene lost 1 base and the J gene lost 3 bases, with 6 bases spanning the gap. The CDR3 runs 13 residues. Germline CDR1 and CDR2: SGHAT and FQNNGV. The CDR3 protein is CASSLGQDYGYTF. For the CDR3, the DNA is TGTGCCAGCAGCTTAGGACAGGACTATGGCTACACCTTC.